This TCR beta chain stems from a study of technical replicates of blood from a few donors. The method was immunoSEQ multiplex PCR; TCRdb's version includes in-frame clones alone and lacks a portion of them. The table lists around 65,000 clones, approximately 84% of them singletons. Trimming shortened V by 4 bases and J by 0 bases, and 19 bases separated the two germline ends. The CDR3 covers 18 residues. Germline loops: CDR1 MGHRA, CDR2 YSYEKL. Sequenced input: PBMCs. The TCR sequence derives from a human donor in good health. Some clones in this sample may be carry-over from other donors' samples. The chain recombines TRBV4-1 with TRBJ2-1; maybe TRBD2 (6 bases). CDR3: CASSPYPPSAGSYNEQFF. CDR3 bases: TGCGCCAGCAGCCCCTACCCCCCTAGCGCAGGCTCCTACAATGAGCAGTTCTTC.